This record looks at one TCR beta chain sequence and its context. The source of the sample is a study of blood T cell repertoires in COVID-19. Study as a whole: T cells, B-cell-depleted T cells, or PBMCs supplied cDNA or gDNA.

Clones were read by immunoSEQ multiplex PCR, and TCRdb kept only the in-frame ones, dropping some. The repertoire has 250,000 to 300,000 clones, 75% to 90% of them found once; the top ten carry roughly 4.6%. This receptor was taken from a man aged 60 to 75 who had recovered from COVID-19. The specimen sequenced was peripheral blood.

The CDR3 nucleotides read TGCAGCGCTAGTAGCGGAAACACAGATACGCAGTATTTT. Protein: CSASSGNTDTQYF. This chain uses TRBV29-1 with TRBJ2-3, with a weak D call TRBD2 (6 bases). Deletions cut 7 bases from V and 2 bases from J, with 13 bases between. Germline V gene sequence: CDR1 SQVTM, CDR2 ANQGSEA. The CDR3 extends over 13 amino acids.